This T cell receptor (beta chain) is drawn from a study of OX40 agonist ivuxolimab in advanced cancers. The CDR3 extends over 18 amino acids. Trimming pared 7 bases from V and 0 bases from J, leaving 22 bases between. Germline V lookup: CDR1 LNHDA, CDR2 SQIVND (reference sequence). General study points: At 0.1 to 3.0 mg/kg and by week 6, clonal expansion occurred in CD4+ and CD8+ blood T cells.

The table came from immunoSEQ multiplex PCR; TCRdb's copy has only in-frame clones and leaves some out. The repertoire includes some 89,000 clones, around 80% of them detected once, and around 1.5% sits in the top ten. With respect to this clone: Its target is unknown.

This sequence was found in an adult with an advanced solid tumor such as melanoma, head and neck, liver or kidney cancer. The specimen comprised CD4+ or CD8+ T cells sorted from blood, sampled in a trial of the OX40 agonist ivuxolimab. The rearrangement links TRBV19 to TRBJ1-5; D call uncertain. The CDR3 bases are TGTGCCAGTACCTATACCAAAGGCCAGGCTTATAGCAATCAGCCCCAGCATTTT. Protein: CASTYTKGQAYSNQPQHF.